This TCR beta chain was recovered during a study of T cell responses to AZD1222 COVID-19 vaccine. As for the study in general: Pooled samples include second doses given at about 4 or 12 weeks. General observations from the study: Regions 160-218 and 743-854 held dominance among vaccine-associated CD4 TCRs, which spanned spike. The donors showed a predominance of white British ancestry and of females, with possible underestimation of clonal diversity.

The table came from immunoSEQ multiplex PCR; TCRdb's copy has only in-frame clones and leaves some out. The sample has about 150,000 clones; about 89% are singletons. Points on this clone: Its matching antigen is unknown.

The germline V gene encodes CDR1 SGHRS and CDR2 YFSETQ. Trimming left V 4 bases short and J 2 bases short, with 7 bases between. The CDR3 is 12 residues long. J is TRBJ2-7 and V is TRBV5-1; D is perhaps TRBD1 (5 bases). The sample here was peripheral blood, taken on day 0 of AZD1222 vaccination. The clonotype originates from an adult in good health. The CDR3 is CASSQDTYEQYF. The CDR3, as DNA: TGCGCCAGCAGCCAGGACACCTACGAGCAGTACTTC.